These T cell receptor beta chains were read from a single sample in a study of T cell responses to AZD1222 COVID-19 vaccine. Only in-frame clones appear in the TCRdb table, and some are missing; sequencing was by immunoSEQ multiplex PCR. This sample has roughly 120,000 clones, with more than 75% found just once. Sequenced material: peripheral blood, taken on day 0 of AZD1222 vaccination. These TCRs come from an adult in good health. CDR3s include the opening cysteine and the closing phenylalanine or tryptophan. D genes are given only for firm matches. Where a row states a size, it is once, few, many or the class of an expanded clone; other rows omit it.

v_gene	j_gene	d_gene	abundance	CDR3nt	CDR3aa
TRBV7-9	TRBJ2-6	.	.	TGTGCCAGCACCTCATGGGGGCGGGGCCCTGGGGCCAACGTCCTGACTTTC	CASTSWGRGPGANVLTF
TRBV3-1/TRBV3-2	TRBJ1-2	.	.	TGTGCCAGCAGCCCAGGAACTAACTATGGCTACACCTTC	CASSPGTNYGYTF
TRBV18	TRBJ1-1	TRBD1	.	TGTGCCAGCTCACCACAGGGGGCCCGGACTGAAGCTTTCTTT	CASSPQGARTEAFF
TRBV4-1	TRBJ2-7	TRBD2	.	TGCGCCAGCAGCCGAATAGCGGGAGGCGATTCCTACGAGCAGTACTTC	CASSRIAGGDSYEQYF
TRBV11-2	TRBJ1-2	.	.	TGTGCCAGCAGCTTAGGAGGTAGCTATGGCTACACCTTC	CASSLGGSYGYTF
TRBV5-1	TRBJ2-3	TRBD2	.	TGCGCCAGCAGCGTTAGCGGGGGCGCAGATACGCAGTATTTT	CASSVSGGADTQYF
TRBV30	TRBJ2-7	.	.	TGTGCCTGGATGACAGGAACAACGACCTACGAGCAGTACTTC	CAWMTGTTTYEQYF
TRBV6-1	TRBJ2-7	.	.	TGTGCCAGCAGTGAAGCGCACCAAAAGGCCTACGAGCAGTACTTC	CASSEAHQKAYEQYF
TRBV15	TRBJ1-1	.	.	TGTGCCACCAGCAGAGAAATTACCAACACTGAAGCTTTCTTT	CATSREITNTEAFF
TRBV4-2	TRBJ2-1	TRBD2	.	TGTGCCAGCAGCCAAGATCCCAGCGGGGGCTACAATGAGCAGTTCTTC	CASSQDPSGGYNEQFF
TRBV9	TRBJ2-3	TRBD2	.	TGTGCCAGCAGCGCTAGAGGCCCGGGACTAGCGGGGGATATGGTGCAGTATTTT	CASSARGPGLAGDMVQYF
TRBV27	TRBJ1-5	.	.	TGTGCCAGGGGACGGGTCAATCAGCCCCAGCATTTT	CARGRVNQPQHF
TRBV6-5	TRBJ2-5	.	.	TGTGCCAGCAGACAGGAAGAGACCCAGTACTTC	CASRQEETQYF
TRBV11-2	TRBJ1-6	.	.	TGTGCCAGCAGCACGGGGGTCCACCTCCACTTT	CASSTGVHLHF
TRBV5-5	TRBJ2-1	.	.	TGTGCCAGCAGCTTGGGACGGGCCCTGGTGAATGAGCAGTTCTTC	CASSLGRALVNEQFF
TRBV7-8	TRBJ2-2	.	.	TGTGCCAGCAGCTTGCGGACGATCAACACCGGGGAGCTGTTTTTT	CASSLRTINTGELFF
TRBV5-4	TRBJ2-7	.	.	TGTGCCAGCAGCTTGCCGGGGGACCTATACGAGCAGTACTTC	CASSLPGDLYEQYF
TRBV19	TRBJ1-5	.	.	TGTGCCAGTAGTATCGGGGCTTGGGGAGGATTTTATAGCAATCAGCCCCAGCATTTT	CASSIGAWGGFYSNQPQHF
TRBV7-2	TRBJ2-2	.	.	TGTGCCAGCAGCTCCTCCCTGGGGGCCGGGGAGCTGTTTTTT	CASSSSLGAGELFF
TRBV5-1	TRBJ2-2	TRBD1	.	TGCGCCAGCAGCGACGGGACAGGGGGCACCGGGGAGCTGTTTTTT	CASSDGTGGTGELFF
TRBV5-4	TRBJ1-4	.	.	TGTGCCAGCAGCCTGCCAACTAATGAAAAACTGTTTTTT	CASSLPTNEKLFF
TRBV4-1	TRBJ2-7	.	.	TGCGCCAGCAGCCAAGAGGGTACCTACGAGCAGTACTTC	CASSQEGTYEQYF
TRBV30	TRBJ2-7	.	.	TGTGCCTGGAGTTCTCGGACAGATAGCGAGCAGTACTTC	CAWSSRTDSEQYF
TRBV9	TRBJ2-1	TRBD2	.	TGTGCCAGCACCCTAACTAGCGGGAGGTCGGATGAGCAGTTCTTC	CASTLTSGRSDEQFF
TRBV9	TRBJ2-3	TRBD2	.	TGTGCCAGCAGCGTCCTAGCGGGGAGCACAGATACGCAGTATTTT	CASSVLAGSTDTQYF
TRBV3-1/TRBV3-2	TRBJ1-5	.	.	TGTGCCAGCAGCCCCATTTCGGATCAGCCCCAGCATTTT	CASSPISDQPQHF
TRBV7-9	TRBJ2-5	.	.	TGTGCCAGCAGCTACAGCCAAGAGACCCAGTACTTC	CASSYSQETQYF
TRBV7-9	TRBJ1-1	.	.	TGTGCCAGTGCACCCGGGGAAGCTTTCTTT	CASAPGEAFF
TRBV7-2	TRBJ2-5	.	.	TGTGCCAGCAGCTTAGCGGGAACCCCAGAAGAGACCCAGTACTTC	CASSLAGTPEETQYF
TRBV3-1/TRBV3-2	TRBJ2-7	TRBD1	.	TGTGCCAGCAGCTTTTCCCGACAGGGCCGGGTGAAGCAGTACTTC	CASSFSRQGRVKQYF
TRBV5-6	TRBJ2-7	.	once	TGTGCCAGCAGCTTGGCCTACGAGCAGTACTTC	CASSLAYEQYF
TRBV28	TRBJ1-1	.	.	TGTGCCAGCAATAGGGGGTCTTCACTGGACACTGAAGCTTTCTTT	CASNRGSSLDTEAFF
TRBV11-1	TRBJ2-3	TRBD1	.	TGTGCCAGCAGCTTTGACAGGGTCACAGATACGCAGTATTTT	CASSFDRVTDTQYF
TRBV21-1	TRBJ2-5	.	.	TGTGCCAGCAGCAAAGGTGACTGGGGGCCGGGAGAGACCCAGTACTTC	CASSKGDWGPGETQYF
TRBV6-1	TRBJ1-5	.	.	TGTGCCAGCAGTGAAATCCGTACGTTTGTGTATAGCAATCAGCCCCAGCATTTT	CASSEIRTFVYSNQPQHF
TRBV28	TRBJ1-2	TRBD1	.	TGTGCCAGCAGTATAATACAGGGGCCTGGTGGCTACACCTTC	CASSIIQGPGGYTF
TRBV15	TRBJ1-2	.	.	TGTGCCACCAGCAGAGATCCGGGGGGCTCTGGCTACACCTTC	CATSRDPGGSGYTF
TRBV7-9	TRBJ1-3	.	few	TGTGCCAGCAGCTTAGTAGGGGGGTCTGGAAACACCATATATTTT	CASSLVGGSGNTIYF
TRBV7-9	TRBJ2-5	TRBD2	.	TGTGCCAGCAGCCTGGGACTAGCGGGGGGTTCACAAGAGACCCAGTACTTC	CASSLGLAGGSQETQYF
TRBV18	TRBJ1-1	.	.	TGTGCCAGCTCACCACCGGGACGGGTAATGAACACTGAAGCTTTCTTT	CASSPPGRVMNTEAFF